These T cell receptor beta chains were read from a single sample in a study of cytomegalovirus exposure and HLA in healthy donors. Sequencing used immunoSEQ multiplex PCR; TCRdb keeps in-frame clones, though not all of them. Of more than 95,000 clones listed, 77% are singletons. Sequencing was done on a sample of PBMCs. These receptors originate from a woman in her thirties or forties in good health and CMV-seropositive. The CDR3 runs from the conserved cysteine through the conserved F or W. The D gene is left open where the match is weak. Clone size is given for some rows only: seen once, a few or many times, or a class if the clone is expanded.

v_call	clone_size	cdr3_length	d_call	j_call	cdr3_nt	cdr3_aa
TRBV28	once	12	-	TRBJ2-7	TGTGCCAGCAGTCTGAACTACTACGAGCAGTACTTC	CASSLNYYEQYF
TRBV6-6	-	14	TRBD2	TRBJ2-1	TGTGCCAGCAGTTACCAGGGACTAGTCACTGAGCAGTTCTTC	CASSYQGLVTEQFF
TRBV30	once	14	-	TRBJ2-5	TGTGCCTGGAGTGTAACGGGAGCGGGTGAGACCCAGTACTTC	CAWSVTGAGETQYF
TRBV19	few	14	-	TRBJ1-2	TGTGCCAGTAGTGAGATCCAGCCCAGGGGCGGCTACACCTTC	CASSEIQPRGGYTF
TRBV5-4	-	15	-	TRBJ2-5	TGTGCCAGCAGCTTGGAGGGGGTCATAGAAGAGACCCAGTACTTC	CASSLEGVIEETQYF
TRBV15	few	14	TRBD1	TRBJ2-5	TGTGCCACCAGCAGTTTTACAGGGGGGGAGACCCAGTACTTC	CATSSFTGGETQYF
TRBV30	-	15	TRBD1	TRBJ2-1	TGTGCCTGGGGGCCGGGCAGGGGGTGGGACAATGAGCAGTTCTTC	CAWGPGRGWDNEQFF
TRBV27	once	16	-	TRBJ1-2	TGTGCCAGCAGTTTTTTTCCGAGACAGGCCCCGGGTGGCTACACCTTC	CASSFFPRQAPGGYTF
TRBV27	-	14	TRBD2	TRBJ2-7	TGTGCCAGCAGTTTGTCCAGCGGGGGGTACGAGCAGTACTTC	CASSLSSGGYEQYF
TRBV5-4	-	15	-	TRBJ1-5	TGTGCCAGCAGCTTCGGACTCTCTCGGTGGCAGCCCCAGCATTTT	CASSFGLSRWQPQHF
TRBV6-1	-	14	TRBD1	TRBJ1-4	TGTGCCAGCAACAATCGGGGACAGGCTGAAAAACTGTTTTTT	CASNNRGQAEKLFF
TRBV29-1	-	14	TRBD1	TRBJ2-2	TGCAGCGTTCCGGGACAGGGGGCCCCCGGGGAGCTGTTTTTT	CSVPGQGAPGELFF
TRBV2	-	14	TRBD1	TRBJ2-7	TGTGCCAGCAGTGACAAAGGACAGGGCTACGAGCAGTACTTC	CASSDKGQGYEQYF
TRBV18	-	16	TRBD1	TRBJ2-2	TGTGCCAGCTCACATCTTGGCGCAGGGGGCGGCGGGGAGCTGTTTTTT	CASSHLGAGGGGELFF
TRBV7-6	-	15	TRBD2	TRBJ2-1	TGTGCCAGCAGCCTGAGACTAGCGGGAAACAATGAGCAGTTCTTC	CASSLRLAGNNEQFF
TRBV14	-	14	-	TRBJ2-5	TGTGCCAGCAGCCAAGTGTTTAGCCGGGAGACCCAGTACTTC	CASSQVFSRETQYF
TRBV11-2	-	16	TRBD2	TRBJ2-7	TGTGCCAGCAGCCCGCAGGGAGCGGGAGTGGTCTACGAGCAGTACTTC	CASSPQGAGVVYEQYF
TRBV5-5	-	16	TRBD1	TRBJ2-1	TGTGCCAGCAGCCGCTGGACAGGGAGCTCCTACAATGAGCAGTTCTTC	CASSRWTGSSYNEQFF
TRBV5-6	-	11	-	TRBJ1-1	TGTGCCAGCAGCGTTAGCACTGAAGCTTTCTTT	CASSVSTEAFF
TRBV5-1	-	16	TRBD2	TRBJ2-7	TGCGCCAGCAGCGGGTCGACTAGCGGCGGTTCCTACGAGCAGTACTTC	CASSGSTSGGSYEQYF
TRBV5-6	few	12	-	TRBJ2-1	TGTGCCAGCAGCTTCGAAGGGGCGAAGCAGTTCTTC	CASSFEGAKQFF
TRBV20-1	-	11	-	TRBJ1-6	TGCAGTGCTGCCAGGGTGAAGGCCCTCCACTTT	CSAARVKALHF
TRBV19	-	15	-	TRBJ1-1	TGTGCCAGTAGTATGACAACGAGGGTAGGGACTGAAGCTTTCTTT	CASSMTTRVGTEAFF
TRBV6-5	-	15	-	TRBJ2-5	TGTGCCAGCAGTTACCTAACGGGGACAAAAGAGACCCAGTACTTC	CASSYLTGTKETQYF
TRBV6-4	-	15	TRBD2	TRBJ2-7	TGTGCCAGCAGTGACGAGCGGGAGGGATCCCACGAGCAGTACTTC	CASSDEREGSHEQYF
TRBV28	few	14	TRBD2	TRBJ2-7	TGTGCCAGCAGTTTTGCGGGAGGACGGTACGAGCAGTACTTC	CASSFAGGRYEQYF
TRBV10-1	-	13	-	TRBJ1-2	TGCGCCAGCAGCCGGACACAAAACTATGGCTACACCTTC	CASSRTQNYGYTF
TRBV7-9	-	16	TRBD1	TRBJ1-4	TGTGCCAGCAGCCCCAAGACAGGGGGCCCTAATGAAAAACTGTTTTTT	CASSPKTGGPNEKLFF
TRBV30	-	13	TRBD1	TRBJ2-3	TGTGCCTGGGACAGGGGCTTGGCAGATACGCAGTATTTT	CAWDRGLADTQYF
TRBV6-5	-	14	-	TRBJ1-1	TGTGCCAGCAGTTACGCGAGTAGTAACACTGAAGCTTTCTTT	CASSYASSNTEAFF
TRBV1	once	18	-	TRBJ2-1	TGCACCAGCAGCCAGACTAGCGGGAGGGCCGCGTCCTACAATGAGCAGTTCTTC	CTSSQTSGRAASYNEQFF
TRBV7-2	few	19	TRBD2	TRBJ2-6	TGTGCCAGCAGCTTACGATCGCTAGCGGGGAGCTCTGGGGCCAACGTCCTGACTTTC	CASSLRSLAGSSGANVLTF
TRBV4-1	-	16	TRBD1	TRBJ2-7	TGCGCCAGCAGCCAAGAAAAAGGGACAGGGTTCTACGAGCAGTACTTC	CASSQEKGTGFYEQYF
TRBV28	-	15	TRBD2	TRBJ2-5	TGTGCCAGCAGTTTAGGGACTAGCGGGACTTATGAGCAGTACTTC	CASSLGTSGTYEQYF
TRBV5-1	-	16	TRBD2	TRBJ2-1	TGCGCCAGCAGCTTAGCCAGAGCTAGCGGAAAAAATGAGCAGTTCTTC	CASSLARASGKNEQFF
TRBV18	few	13	TRBD2	TRBJ2-1	TGTGCCAGCTCACCGACTAGCGACAATGAGCAGTTCTTC	CASSPTSDNEQFF
TRBV30	-	11	TRBD1	TRBJ1-2	TGCGCTAAGGACAGGGGATACGTCTACACCTTC	CAKDRGYVYTF
TRBV19	few	11	-	TRBJ1-1	TGTGCCAGTTCCAGGAACACTGAAGCTTTCTTT	CASSRNTEAFF
TRBV7-9	-	13	-	TRBJ2-7	TGTGCCAGCAGCTCTAGTGGAAGGGGGGAGCAGTACTTC	CASSSSGRGEQYF
TRBV7-3	-	13	-	TRBJ2-5	TGTGCCAGCAGCCCGGGACTGAAAGAGACCCAGTACTTC	CASSPGLKETQYF
TRBV2	once	15	TRBD2	TRBJ2-3	TGTGCCAGCAGTGAGGGACTAGCGGGAGATGTTACGCAGTATTTT	CASSEGLAGDVTQYF
TRBV6-5	-	13	-	TRBJ2-7	TGTGCCAGCAGTTCGTCACCTACCTACGAGCAGTACTTC	CASSSSPTYEQYF
TRBV9	-	12	-	TRBJ1-1	TGTGCCAGCAGCGTAGATGGGGCCGGAGCTTTCTTT	CASSVDGAGAFF
TRBV27	-	14	-	TRBJ1-5	TGTGCCAGCAGTTTAAGGGGATTCAATCAGCCCCAGCATTTT	CASSLRGFNQPQHF
TRBV7-9	-	14	-	TRBJ2-7	TGTGCCAGCAGCTTAGTAGCCCATTCCTACGAGCAGTACTTC	CASSLVAHSYEQYF
TRBV7-9	-	14	TRBD1	TRBJ2-7	TGTGCCAGCAGCTTGGACAGGCGCTCCTACGAGCAGTACTTC	CASSLDRRSYEQYF
TRBV2	-	15	-	TRBJ2-5	TGTGCCAGCAGTGAAAAGAGGGCATTCGAAGAGACCCAGTACTTC	CASSEKRAFEETQYF
TRBV11-2	-	16	TRBD2	TRBJ2-2	TGTGCCAGCAGTACCCGGGTAGCGGGAGATACCGGGGAGCTGTTTTTT	CASSTRVAGDTGELFF
TRBV27	-	15	TRBD2	TRBJ2-7	TGTGCCAGCAAAATTGGTACTAGCGGGAGCTACGAGCAGTACTTC	CASKIGTSGSYEQYF
TRBV11-2	-	16	-	TRBJ2-5	TGTGCCAGCAGTGGGGGGAGGACAGGAATAGGAGAGACCCAGTACTTC	CASSGGRTGIGETQYF
TRBV7-3	-	14	TRBD1	TRBJ2-7	TGTGCCAGCAGCCCGGGACAGGGGGCCTACGAGCAGTACTTC	CASSPGQGAYEQYF
TRBV2	once	14	-	TRBJ1-1	TGTGCCAGCATCCTCAGGAACAAGAACACTGAAGCTTTCTTT	CASILRNKNTEAFF
TRBV9	-	14	-	TRBJ1-1	TGTGCCAGCAGCGTTCAGGGCGGGAACACTGAAGCTTTCTTT	CASSVQGGNTEAFF
TRBV27	-	15	-	TRBJ2-4	TGTGCCAGCAGTTTATCGAGACTAACCAAAAACATTCAGTACTTC	CASSLSRLTKNIQYF
TRBV4-1	once	17	TRBD2	TRBJ2-3	TGCGCCAGCAGCCAAGGGGGGGCTAGCGGGAGCACAGATACGCAGTATTTT	CASSQGGASGSTDTQYF
TRBV16	-	15	TRBD2	TRBJ2-1	TGTGCCAGCAGCCGCGGAGCGGGGACCTACAATGAGCAGTTCTTC	CASSRGAGTYNEQFF
TRBV29-1	-	13	TRBD1	TRBJ2-1	TGCAGCGCTAGGGCAGGGGGCAGGGATGAGCAGTTCTTC	CSARAGGRDEQFF